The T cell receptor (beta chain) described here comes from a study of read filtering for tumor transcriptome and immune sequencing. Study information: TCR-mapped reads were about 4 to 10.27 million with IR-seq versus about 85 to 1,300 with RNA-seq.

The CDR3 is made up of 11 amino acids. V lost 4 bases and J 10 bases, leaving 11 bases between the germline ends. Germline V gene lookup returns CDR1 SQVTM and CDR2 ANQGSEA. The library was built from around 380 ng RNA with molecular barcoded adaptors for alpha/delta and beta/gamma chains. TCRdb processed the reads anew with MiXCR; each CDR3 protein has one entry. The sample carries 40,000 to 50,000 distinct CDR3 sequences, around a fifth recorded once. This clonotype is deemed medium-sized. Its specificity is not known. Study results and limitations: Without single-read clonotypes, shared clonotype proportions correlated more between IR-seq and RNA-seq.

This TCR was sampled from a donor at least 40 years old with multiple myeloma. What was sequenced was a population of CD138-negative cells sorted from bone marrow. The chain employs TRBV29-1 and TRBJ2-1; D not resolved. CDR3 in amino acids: CSVGPQREQFF. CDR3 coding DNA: TGCAGCGTTGGGCCCCAGCGCGAGCAGTTCTTC.